This T cell receptor beta chain was recovered during a study of metastatic and nonmetastatic thyroid tumors. Study overall: Repertoires of blood and of tissue (tumor or nodule) from malignant and benign thyroid patients were compared. Study results and caveats: Compared with benign nodules, malignant thyroid tumors were reported to have significantly higher TCR beta diversity in both blood and tumor.

Each patient came to thyroid surgery without any prior treatment (of any kind). Points on this clone: Its target is not known.

Authors' processing steps: To classify distant metastasis in papillary thyroid cancer, a model was built from CDR3 differences across clinicopathological groups. Using MiXCR, TCRdb reanalyzed the PCR reads. V and J calls and clone size were set by TCRdb, not the authors. Of fewer than 40,000 clones listed, 35% are singletons. The sequenced sample was tumor tissue. This clonotype was obtained from a female donor with papillary thyroid cancer or a benign thyroid nodule (not recorded which). Some clones in this sample may be carry-over from other donors' samples.

In DNA form, the CDR3 reads TGTGCCACCAGGAAACCGACCTACAATGAGCAGTTCTTC. Its translation: CATRKPTYNEQFF. This sequence joins TRBV15 and TRBJ2-1, with D unresolved. This CDR3 is 13 amino acids long. V was pared by 6 bases and J by 2 bases, with 8 bases between. Germline CDR1 and CDR2: LNHNV and YYDKDF (reference sequence).